This T cell receptor beta chain was captured by sequencing in a study of T cells after yellow fever vaccination. The CDR3 has 16 residues. Germline assignment: CDR1 SGDLS and CDR2 YYNGEE. V dropped 4 bases and J dropped 6 bases, with 20 bases sitting between them. Study observations and caveats: Abundant clonotypes from the bulk population could have been carried over as contaminants into FACS-sorted repertoires.

This clonotype was seen repeatedly, ten times or more. The antigen is undetermined. 5'RACE template switching produced TCR cDNA carrying a universal primer site and UMIs. TCRdb redid the calling of the 5' RACE reads with MiXCR, one entry per CDR3 protein. The data show around 30,000 distinct CDR3 sequences, with about 5% seen just once and more than 40% held by the top ten. The chain carries TRBV9 and TRBJ2-1; a weak D match, TRBD1 (6 bases). The sequencing here drew on CD8+ T cells sorted from PBMCs, taken 10 days after the yellow fever booster vaccination. The TCR comes from a young man who received the YFV17D yellow fever vaccine. The CDR3 is CASSSPTGRNVNEQFF. The DNA of the CDR3 is TGTGCCAGCAGCTCCCCCACAGGGCGGAACGTCAATGAGCAGTTCTTC.